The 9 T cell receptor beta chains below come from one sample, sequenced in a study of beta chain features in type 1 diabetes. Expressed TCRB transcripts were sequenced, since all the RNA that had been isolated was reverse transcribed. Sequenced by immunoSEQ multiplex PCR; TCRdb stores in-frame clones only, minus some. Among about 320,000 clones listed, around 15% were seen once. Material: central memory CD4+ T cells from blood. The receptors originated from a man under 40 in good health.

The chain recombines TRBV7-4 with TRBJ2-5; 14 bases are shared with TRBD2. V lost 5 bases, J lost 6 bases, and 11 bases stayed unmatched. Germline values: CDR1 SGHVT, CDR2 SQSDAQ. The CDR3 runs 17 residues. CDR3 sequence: CASSHPGLAGVTKTQYF. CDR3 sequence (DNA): TGTGCCAGCAGCCACCCGGGACTAGCGGGAGTGACGAAGACCCAGTACTTC.

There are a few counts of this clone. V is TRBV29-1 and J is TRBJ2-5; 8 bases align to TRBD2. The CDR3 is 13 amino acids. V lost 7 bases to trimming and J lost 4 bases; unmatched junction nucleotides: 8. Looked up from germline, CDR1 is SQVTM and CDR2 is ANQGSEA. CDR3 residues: CSASGGWGETQYF. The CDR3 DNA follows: TGCAGCGCGAGCGGGGGTTGGGGAGAGACCCAGTACTTC.

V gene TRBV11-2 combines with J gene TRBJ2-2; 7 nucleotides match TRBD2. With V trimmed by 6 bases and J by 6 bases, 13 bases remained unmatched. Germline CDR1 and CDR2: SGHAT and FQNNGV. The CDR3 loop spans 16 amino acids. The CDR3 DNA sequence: TGTGCCAGCAGACCCCGGGGGAGGGCAGGCCCCGGGGAGCTGTTTTTT. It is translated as CASRPRGRAGPGELFF. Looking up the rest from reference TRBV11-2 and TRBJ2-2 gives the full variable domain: EAGVAQSPRYKIIEKRQSVAFWCNPISGHATLYWYQQILGQGPKLLIQFQNNGVVDDSQLPKDRFSAERLKGVDSTLKIQPAKLEDSAVYLCASRPRGRAGPGELFFGEGSRLTVL.

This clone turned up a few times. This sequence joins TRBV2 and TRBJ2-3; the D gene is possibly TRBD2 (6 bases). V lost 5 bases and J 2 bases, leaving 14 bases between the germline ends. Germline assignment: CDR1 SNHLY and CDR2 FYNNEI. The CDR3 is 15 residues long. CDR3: CASSRLEGPTDTQYF. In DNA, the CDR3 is TGTGCCAGCAGTAGGTTGGAGGGCCCCACAGATACGCAGTATTTT. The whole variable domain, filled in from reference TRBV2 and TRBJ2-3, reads EPEVTQTPSHQVTQMGQEVILRCVPISNHLYFYWYRQILGQKVEFLVSFYNNEISEKSEIFDDQFSVERPDGSNFTLKIRSTKLEDSAMYFCASSRLEGPTDTQYFGPGTRLTVL.

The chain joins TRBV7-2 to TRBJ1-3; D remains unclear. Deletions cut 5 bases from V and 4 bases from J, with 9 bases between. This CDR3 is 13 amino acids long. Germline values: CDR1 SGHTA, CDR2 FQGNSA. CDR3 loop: CASSRLKGNTIYF. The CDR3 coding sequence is TGTGCCAGCAGCAGGCTCAAGGGAAACACCATATATTTT.

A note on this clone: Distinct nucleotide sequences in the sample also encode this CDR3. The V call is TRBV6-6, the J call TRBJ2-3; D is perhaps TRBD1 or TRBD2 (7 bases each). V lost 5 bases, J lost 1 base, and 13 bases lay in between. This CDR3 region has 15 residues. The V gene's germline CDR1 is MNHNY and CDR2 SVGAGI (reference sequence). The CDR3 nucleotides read TGTGCCAGCAGTCCAGGGGGGGGTGGCACAGATACGCAGTATTTT. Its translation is CASSPGGGGTDTQYF.

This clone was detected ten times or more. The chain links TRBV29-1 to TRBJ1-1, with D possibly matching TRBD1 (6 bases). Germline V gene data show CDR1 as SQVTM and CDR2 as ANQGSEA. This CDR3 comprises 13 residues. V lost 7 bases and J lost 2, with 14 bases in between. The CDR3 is CSAGGQINTEAFF. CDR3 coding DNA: TGCAGCGCTGGCGGACAGATAAACACTGAAGCTTTCTTT.

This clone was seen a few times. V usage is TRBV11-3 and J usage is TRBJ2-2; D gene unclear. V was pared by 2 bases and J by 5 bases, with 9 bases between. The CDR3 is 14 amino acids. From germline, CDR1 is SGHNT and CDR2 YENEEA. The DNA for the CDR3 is TGTGCCAGCAGCTTAAATCCCTTGACCGGGGAGCTGTTTTTT. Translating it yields CASSLNPLTGELFF. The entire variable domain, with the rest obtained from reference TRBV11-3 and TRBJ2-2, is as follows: EAGVVQSPRYKIIEKKQPVAFWCNPISGHNTLYWYLQNLGQGPELLIRYENEEAVDDSQLPKDRFSAERLKGVDSTLKIQPAELGDSAVYLCASSLNPLTGELFFGEGSRLTVL.

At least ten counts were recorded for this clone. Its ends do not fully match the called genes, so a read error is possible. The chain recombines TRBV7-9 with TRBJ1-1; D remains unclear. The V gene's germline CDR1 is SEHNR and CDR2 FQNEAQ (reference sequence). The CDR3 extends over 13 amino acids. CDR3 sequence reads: CASSLKADTEAFF. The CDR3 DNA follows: TGTGCCAGCAGCTTAAAAGCAGACACCGAAGCTTTCTTT. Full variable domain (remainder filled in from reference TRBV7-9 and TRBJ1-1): DTGVSQNPRHKITKRGQNVTFRCDPISEHNRLYWYRQTLGQGPEFLTYFQNEAQLEKSRLLSDRFSAERPKGSFSTLEIQRTEQGDSAMYLCASSLKADTEAFFGQGTRLTVV.